The source of this TCR beta chain is a study of cytomegalovirus exposure and HLA in healthy donors. Findings of the study overall: The majority of TCR sequences were rare, yet some public TCRs appeared in many donors. Analyses of presence and absence presupposed an approximately uniform sequencing depth across donors. A reported reduction in N-insertions relative to the roughly 710-donor mean was seen in an Asian-associated ancestry cluster in a later analysis. Later examination showed HLA-associated TCR beta chains had greater clonal expansion than equally common others.

This clone was observed a few times. No antigen is known for it. Researchers ran the PCR with 60 Vbeta and 13 Jbeta primers. Profiled with immunoSEQ multiplex PCR; TCRdb holds only in-frame clones, not every one. The table has about 170,000 clones, roughly 80% seen once. CDR1 and CDR2 from the germline V gene are SGHAT and FQNNGV. This CDR3 is built from 12 residues. The J segment lost 6 bases and the V segment lost 4 bases, leaving 1 base of the junction unmatched. V and J are TRBV11-2 and TRBJ2-3; TRBD2 matches at 7 bases. This TCR was recovered from a female donor in good health and CMV-seronegative. The sequencing sample was made of PBMCs. CDR3 amino acids: CASSWGGDTQYF. The CDR3 coding sequence is TGTGCCAGCAGCTGGGGGGGGGATACGCAGTATTTT.